What follows is one T cell receptor (beta chain) and its context. The data derive from a study of T cells after somatic rescue of genetic block. Assay used: immunoSEQ multiplex PCR; TCRdb lists only in-frame clones, some missing. The sample contains approximately 110,000 clones, around nine tenths of which appear only once. The germline V gene encodes CDR1 MNHNS and CDR2 SASEGT. CDR3 length: 15 residues. The junction had 9 bases not matched to a gene; V was cut back by 3 bases and J by 4 bases. The receptor was isolated from a woman aged 18-29 years. This chain joins TRBV6-1 and TRBJ2-7, with 7 bases matching TRBD2. The source material was peripheral blood mononuclear cells (PBMCs). The CDR3 spells CASSDGRAFPYEQYF. CDR3 bases: TGTGCCAGCAGTGATGGGAGGGCGTTCCCATACGAGCAGTACTTC.